The 14 T cell receptor beta chains given below trace back to one sample, sequenced in a study of healthy donors' naive CD4 and CD8 T cells. Each TCR library used around 500 ng of total RNA and a linear amplification protocol. MiXCR was run by TCRdb on the reads, yielding one entry per CDR3 protein. The sample contains approximately 180,000 distinct CDR3 sequences, 65% to 75% of which appear only once. Source material: naive CD4+ and CD8+ T cells sorted from blood, pooled from several donors. The receptors come from a pool of human donors in good health; the sample pools cells from several healthy donors.

This chain connects TRBV5-1 to TRBJ2-7; the match to TRBD2 covers 11 bases. CDR3 size: 17 residues. V lost 4 bases, J lost 2 bases, and 11 bases stayed unmatched. CDR1 and CDR2 (germline): SGHRS, YFSETQ. As DNA, the CDR3 is TGCGCCAGCAGCCCACGGTTTGTAGCGGGGGGGCCCTACGAGCAGTACTTC. The encoded protein is CASSPRFVAGGPYEQYF.

This chain uses TRBV10-3 with TRBJ1-1; D unclear. This CDR3 has 15 amino acids. V was trimmed by 0 bases and J by 6 bases, leaving 14 bases between them. Germline-derived CDR1 and CDR2 are ENHRY and SYGVKD. The CDR3: CAISESVGSGAEAFF. The CDR3 nucleotides are TGTGCCATCAGTGAGTCAGTTGGATCGGGCGCTGAAGCTTTCTTT.

The rearrangement uses TRBV5-4 and TRBJ1-5; D is unclear. V was clipped by 2 bases and J by 3 bases, with 9 bases between them. CDR1 SGHNT and CDR2 YYREEE come from the germline V gene (reference sequence). The length of the CDR3 is 14 residues. The CDR3 protein is CASSFGGNNQPQHF. Here the CDR3 DNA reads TGTGCCAGCAGCTTTGGAGGAAACAATCAGCCCCAGCATTTT.

In DNA, the CDR3 is TGTGCCAGCAGTTTAGCGGCCGGGGAGGCCTACAATGAGCAGTTCTTC. Residues: CASSLAAGEAYNEQFF. The chain links TRBV27 to TRBJ2-1, with D perhaps matching TRBD2 (6 bases). Trimming cost V 2 bases and J 2 bases, with 13 bases left between them. This CDR3 has 16 amino acids. CDR1 MNHEY and CDR2 SMNVEV come from the germline V gene (reference sequence).

The J gene is TRBJ2-7, the V gene TRBV6-6; the D gene could be TRBD1 or TRBD2 (6 bases each). Trimming cost V 4 bases and J 0 bases, with 13 bases left between them. The CDR3 length is 15 residues. CDR1 MNHNY and CDR2 SVGAGI come from the germline V gene (reference sequence). The CDR3 DNA sequence: TGTGCCAGCAGTTTAGAAGGGGGGATCTCCTACGAGCAGTACTTC. Residues: CASSLEGGISYEQYF.

V gene TRBV5-6 combines with J gene TRBJ2-5; D uncertain. Near its end, the DNA agrees better with TRBJ2-1, so the J call may be wrong. The length of the CDR3 is 13 residues. Germline V lookup: CDR1 SGHDT, CDR2 YYEEEE. The CDR3 loop is CASSLDSSGEQFF. The CDR3 DNA reads as TGTGCCAGCAGCTTGGACAGCTCGGGTGAGCAGTTCTTC.

The J gene is TRBJ2-7, the V gene TRBV5-6; 7 nucleotides align to TRBD1. This CDR3 is built from 14 residues. With V trimmed by 0 bases and J by 7 bases, 7 bases remained unmatched. Germline assignment: CDR1 SGHDT and CDR2 YYEEEE. CDR3 DNA sequence: TGTGCCAGCAGCTTGGTCGACAGGGCAGCGGAGCAGTACTTC. As protein: CASSLVDRAAEQYF.

This clonotype was counted once. The rearrangement uses TRBV29-1 and TRBJ1-2; 7 bases are shared with TRBD1. Germline values: CDR1 SQVTM, CDR2 ANQGSEA. CDR3 length: 13 residues. V lost 3 bases and J lost 4; bases outside the gene matches: 5. In nucleotides, the CDR3 is TGCAGCGTTGAGAACCCAGGGGGCTATGGCTACACCTTC. Translating gives CSVENPGGYGYTF.

The V and J genes are TRBV19 and TRBJ2-2; possibly TRBD2 for D (5 bases). The CDR3 sequence is 13 residues long. Trimming left V 7 bases short and J 0 bases short, with 6 bases between. Germline V gives CDR1 LNHDA, CDR2 SQIVND (reference sequence). The CDR3 loop reads CASTLANTGELFF. The DNA for the CDR3 is TGTGCCAGTACACTAGCGAACACCGGGGAGCTGTTTTTT.

About this clonotype: Compared with germline, one end of the junction differs, possibly owing to a read error. CDR3 loop: CASREAPGRVEQYF. The CDR3 region has the DNA TGTGCCAGCAGGGAAGCCCCGGGGAGGGTCGAGCAGTACTTC. This chain joins TRBV6-1 and TRBJ2-7; 7 nucleotides align to TRBD2. Germline V gene sequence: CDR1 MNHNS, CDR2 SASEGT. The CDR3 covers 14 residues.

This clonotype showed up just a few times. The rearrangement links TRBV29-1 to TRBJ1-1, with D possibly matching TRBD1 (5 bases). This CDR3 comprises 13 residues. Trimming stripped 3 bases from V and 1 base from J, with 9 bases between. Germline CDR1 reads SQVTM; CDR2 reads ANQGSEA. DNA of the CDR3: TGCAGCGTTGAGGGGGAACGGAACACTGAAGCTTTCTTT. Translation gives CSVEGERNTEAFF.

The CDR3 DNA follows: TGTGCCAGCAGTTTGGACATCCCTGCTAACTATGGCTACACCTTC. It specifies CASSLDIPANYGYTF. The rearrangement joins TRBV6-5 to TRBJ1-2, with D possibly TRBD1 on 5 matching bases. Germline CDR1 and CDR2: MNHEY and SVGAGI. This CDR3 region has 15 residues. The V and J ends lost 4 bases and 0 bases respectively, with 12 bases between them.

This clonotype was seen repeatedly, ten times or more. The V and J genes are TRBV27 and TRBJ2-2; D not resolved. V dropped 3 bases and J dropped 6 bases, with 2 bases sitting between them. The CDR3 is 11 amino acids. Germline V gene sequence: CDR1 MNHEY, CDR2 SMNVEV (reference sequence). The CDR3 DNA reads as TGTGCCAGCAGTTTCGCCGGGGAGCTGTTTTTT. Its protein is CASSFAGELFF.

The chain uses TRBV29-1 and TRBJ2-5, with a tentative D call TRBD2 (6 bases). The CDR3 has 12 amino acids. Trimming stripped 4 bases from V and 3 bases from J, with 9 bases between. CDR1 is SQVTM and CDR2 is ANQGSEA in the germline V gene. CDR3 protein: CSVVGGKETQYF. In DNA, the CDR3 is TGCAGCGTTGTGGGAGGAAAAGAGACCCAGTACTTC.